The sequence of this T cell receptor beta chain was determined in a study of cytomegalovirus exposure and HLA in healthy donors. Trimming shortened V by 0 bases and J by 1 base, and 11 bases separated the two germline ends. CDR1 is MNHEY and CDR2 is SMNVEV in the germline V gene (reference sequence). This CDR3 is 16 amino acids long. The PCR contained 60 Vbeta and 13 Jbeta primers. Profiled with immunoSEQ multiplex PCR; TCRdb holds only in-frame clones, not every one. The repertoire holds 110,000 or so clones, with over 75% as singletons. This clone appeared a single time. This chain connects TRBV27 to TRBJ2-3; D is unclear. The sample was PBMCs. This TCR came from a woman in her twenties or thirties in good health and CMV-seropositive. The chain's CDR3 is CASSLSTASGTDTQYF. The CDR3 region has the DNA TGTGCCAGCAGTTTATCAACTGCCTCGGGCACAGATACGCAGTATTTT.